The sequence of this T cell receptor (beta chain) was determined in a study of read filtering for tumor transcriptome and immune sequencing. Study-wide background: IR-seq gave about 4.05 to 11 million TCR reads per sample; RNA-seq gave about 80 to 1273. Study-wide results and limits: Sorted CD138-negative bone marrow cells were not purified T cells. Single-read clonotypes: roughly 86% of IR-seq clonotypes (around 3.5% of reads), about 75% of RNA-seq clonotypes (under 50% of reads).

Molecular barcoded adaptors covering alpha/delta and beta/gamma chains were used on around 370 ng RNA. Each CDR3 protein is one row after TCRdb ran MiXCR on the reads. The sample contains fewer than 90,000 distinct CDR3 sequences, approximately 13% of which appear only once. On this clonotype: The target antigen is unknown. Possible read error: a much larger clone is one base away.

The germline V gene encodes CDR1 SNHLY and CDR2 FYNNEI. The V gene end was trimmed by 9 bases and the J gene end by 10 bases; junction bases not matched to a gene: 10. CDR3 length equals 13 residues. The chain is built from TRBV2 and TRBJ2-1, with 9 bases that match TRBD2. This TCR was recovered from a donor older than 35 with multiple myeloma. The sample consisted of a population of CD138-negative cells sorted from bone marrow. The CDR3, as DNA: TGTGCCAGTACGTCTAGCGGGATGAAGGAGCAGTTCTTC. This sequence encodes CASTSSGMKEQFF. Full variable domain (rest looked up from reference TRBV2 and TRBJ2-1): EPEVTQTPSHQVTQMGQEVILRCVPISNHLYFYWYRQILGQKVEFLVSFYNNEISEKSEIFDDQFSVERPDGSNFTLKIRSTKLEDSAMYFCASTSSGMKEQFFGPGTRLTVL.